This is a list of T cell receptor beta chains from one sample in a study of T cell changes during pregnancy in multiple sclerosis. Sequencing used immunoSEQ multiplex PCR; TCRdb keeps in-frame clones, though not all of them. This table holds about 46,000 clones, 93% found once. The material sequenced was CD8+ T cells from peripheral blood mononuclear cells, taken after pregnancy. The receptor source for this set is a female donor with multiple sclerosis, enrolled in a pregnancy study. Both conserved end residues are part of each CDR3. Each record gives: clone size, V gene, J gene, D gene, CDR3 protein, CDR3 DNA. D genes are given only for firm matches. Clone sizes are given selectively: once, few, many, or a class where the clone is expanded.

-	TRBV30	TRBJ2-3	TRBD1	CAWSGGQGTDTQYF	TGTGCCTGGAGTGGGGGACAGGGCACAGATACGCAGTATTTT
-	TRBV6-5	TRBJ2-7	TRBD2	CATKPAGGPPYEQYF	TGTGCCACCAAACCAGCGGGAGGGCCGCCCTACGAGCAGTACTTC
once	TRBV6-1	TRBJ2-2	-	CASTREVNTGELFF	TGTGCCAGCACCAGGGAGGTGAACACCGGGGAGCTGTTTTTT
-	TRBV9	TRBJ1-1	TRBD1	CASSAYRDRYGMNTEAFF	TGTGCCAGCAGCGCCTATCGGGACAGGTACGGCATGAACACTGAAGCTTTCTTT
-	TRBV4-1	TRBJ1-2	TRBD1	CASSQDPGTGSYGYTF	TGCGCCAGCAGCCAAGACCCCGGGACAGGATCCTATGGCTACACCTTC
once	TRBV5-4	TRBJ2-7	-	CASGMTGEGIWEQYF	TGTGCCAGCGGGATGACAGGGGAGGGCATCTGGGAGCAGTACTTC
once	TRBV5-4	TRBJ1-1	-	CASSLASRGEAEAFF	TGTGCCAGCAGCTTGGCCTCTCGCGGCGAGGCTGAAGCTTTCTTT
-	TRBV6-6	TRBJ2-5	-	CASSYSYGETQYF	TGTGCCAGCAGTTACTCGTACGGAGAGACCCAGTACTTC
-	TRBV7-9	TRBJ2-7	TRBD2	CASSSGLAAYEQYF	TGTGCCAGCAGCTCGGGACTAGCGGCCTACGAGCAGTACTTC
-	TRBV29-1	TRBJ2-3	TRBD2	CSVEDIAGVSTDTQYF	TGCAGCGTTGAAGATATAGCGGGGGTTTCCACAGATACGCAGTATTTT
-	TRBV5-1	TRBJ1-1	-	CASSLAGGNTEAFF	TGCGCCAGCAGCTTGGCGGGGGGGAACACTGAAGCTTTCTTT
-	TRBV28	TRBJ1-1	-	CASSLRGNQNLNTEAFF	TGTGCCAGCAGTTTAAGGGGGAACCAAAACTTGAACACTGAAGCTTTCTTT
-	TRBV28	TRBJ2-1	-	CASKAERRDDPSSYNEQFF	TGTGCCAGCAAAGCGGAAAGGCGGGATGACCCCAGCTCCTACAATGAGCAGTTCTTC
-	TRBV9	TRBJ2-3	TRBD2	CASSVEAGEAGDTQYF	TGTGCCAGCAGCGTAGAGGCGGGGGAGGCCGGAGATACGCAGTATTTT
-	TRBV27	TRBJ1-5	TRBD1	CASSLYATGSQPQHF	TGTGCCAGCAGTTTATATGCGACAGGGTCCCAGCCCCAGCATTTT
-	TRBV6-1	TRBJ2-6	-	CAIKEGSGANVLTF	TGTGCCATAAAAGAGGGCTCTGGGGCCAACGTCCTGACTTTC
-	TRBV5-8	TRBJ1-1	-	CASSLRVGGLRSTEAFF	TGTGCCAGCAGCTTGAGGGTCGGAGGCCTTCGGAGCACTGAAGCTTTCTTT
-	TRBV7-9	TRBJ1-4	-	CASSPTRGEDEKLFF	TGTGCCAGCAGCCCTACTCGTGGAGAGGATGAAAAACTGTTTTTT
-	TRBV4-1	TRBJ1-1	TRBD1	CASSQDRGTATEAFF	TGCGCCAGCAGCCAAGATCGAGGGACAGCGACTGAAGCTTTCTTT
-	TRBV12-5	TRBJ2-1	-	CASGTEGTPYNEQFF	TGTGCTAGTGGTACGGAGGGGACTCCCTACAATGAGCAGTTCTTC
-	TRBV7-9	TRBJ2-7	-	CASSNSDRGNYEQYF	TGTGCCAGCAGCAACTCCGATCGGGGAAACTACGAGCAGTACTTC
-	TRBV4-3	TRBJ2-6	-	CASSPDSPWGRANVLTF	TGCGCCAGCAGCCCCGACTCCCCTTGGGGCCGGGCCAACGTCCTGACTTTC
-	TRBV6-1	TRBJ2-7	TRBD2	CASSEGLAFYEQYF	TGTGCCAGCAGTGAAGGACTAGCCTTTTACGAGCAGTACTTC
-	TRBV7-9	TRBJ2-7	-	CASSFAGASYEQYF	TGTGCCAGCAGCTTTGCAGGGGCCTCCTACGAGCAGTACTTC
large	TRBV18	TRBJ1-2	-	CASSPPTESYGYTF	TGTGCCAGCTCACCACCCACGGAGAGCTATGGCTACACCTTC
-	TRBV27	TRBJ2-7	TRBD1	CASSWDRVREQYF	TGTGCCAGCAGCTGGGACAGGGTCCGCGAGCAGTACTTC
-	TRBV4-3	TRBJ2-7	TRBD1	CASSQAWDRGAEQYF	TGCGCCAGCAGCCAAGCGTGGGACAGGGGGGCCGAGCAGTACTTC
-	TRBV4-3	TRBJ2-7	TRBD1	CASSQGTGRYEQYF	TGCGCCAGCAGCCAAGGGACAGGGAGATACGAGCAGTACTTC
-	TRBV27	TRBJ2-7	TRBD1	CASSPTGQGGYEQYF	TGTGCCAGCAGCCCAACGGGACAGGGCGGCTACGAGCAGTACTTC
-	TRBV7-9	TRBJ2-7	-	CASSPGGLPYEQYF	TGTGCCAGCAGCCCCGGGGGACTTCCCTACGAGCAGTACTTC
-	TRBV5-1	TRBJ1-2	TRBD1	CASSSPGQGGFYGYTF	TGCGCCAGCAGCTCACCCGGACAGGGAGGGTTCTATGGCTACACCTTC
-	TRBV7-2	TRBJ2-3	-	CASSLALGPDGDTQYF	TGTGCCAGCAGCTTAGCGTTGGGGCCGGATGGGGATACGCAGTATTTT
-	TRBV9	TRBJ2-1	TRBD2	CASSPLVLAGEGEQFF	TGTGCCAGCAGCCCCCTGGTGCTAGCGGGAGAGGGTGAGCAGTTCTTC
-	TRBV15	TRBJ2-3	-	CATSREPSGMVTDTQYF	TGTGCCACCAGCAGAGAACCCAGCGGTATGGTCACAGATACGCAGTATTTT
-	TRBV12-5	TRBJ2-5	-	CASSPGERWVETQYF	TGTGCTAGTAGTCCGGGAGAGAGGTGGGTTGAGACCCAGTACTTC
-	TRBV6-4	TRBJ1-2	TRBD1	CASDSTTGATGYGYTF	TGTGCCAGCGACTCAACGACAGGGGCAACAGGGTATGGCTACACCTTC
-	TRBV10-1	TRBJ2-1	-	CASSEALDYEQFF	TGCGCCAGCAGTGAGGCCCTCGACTATGAGCAGTTCTTC
-	TRBV6-4	TRBJ2-7	TRBD2	CASSEDSGGHYEQYF	TGTGCCAGCAGTGAAGATAGCGGGGGGCACTACGAGCAGTACTTC